The table lists the clone carrying this TCR beta chain with a few counts. Its target is unknown. Compared with germline, one end of the junction differs, possibly owing to a read error. TCRdb reprocessed the reads with MiXCR, giving one entry per CDR3 protein. The sample has about 740,000 distinct CDR3 sequences; 35% to 40% are singletons. The source of the sample is a study of T cell repertoires in cytomegalovirus infection. Background on the study: A matching HLA type, together with CMV infection, was signaled by public TCR beta signatures. Findings and caveats of the study: Summed frequency of public TCR beta families distinguished CMV carriers with the relevant HLA. CMV-specific HLA-C-restricted TCR beta clonotypes dominated the ex vivo response.

CDR1 is SEHNR and CDR2 is FQNEAQ in the germline V gene (reference sequence). The CDR3 contains 19 residues. Sequenced material: PBMCs. The chain combines TRBV7-9 with TRBJ2-4; TRBD1 matches 10 bases. This receptor was obtained from a human donor in good health (CMV status not recorded). Some clones in this sample may be carry-over from other donors' samples. In DNA form, the CDR3 reads TGTGCCAGCAGCTTATCGGGACAGGGGATGATTGGCGCCAAAAACAGTCAGTACTTC. It codes for CASSLSGQGMIGAKNSQYF.